Below, 32 T cell receptor beta chains from the same sample are listed, as sequenced in a study of T cells in localized non-small cell lung cancer. Here immunoSEQ multiplex PCR was the method, and the copy in TCRdb shows in-frame clones only, minus some. Of under 35,000 clones in the sample, roughly 86% are singletons; the top ten hold under 5.5%. Sequenced material: peripheral blood mononuclear cells, taken before any cancer treatment. These receptors all stem from a woman aged 40-69 years with stage III lung adenocarcinoma.

The chain carries TRBV9 and TRBJ1-2; unclear D gene. Trimming removed 4 bases at V and 2 bases at J, with 12 bases between. Germline CDR1 and CDR2: SGDLS and YYNGEE. The CDR3 is 14 residues long. The chain's CDR3 is CASSKEGQNYGYTF. The CDR3 DNA reads TGTGCCAGCAGCAAAGAAGGCCAAAACTATGGCTACACCTTC.

V usage is TRBV7-9 and J usage is TRBJ2-3; unclear D gene. Trimming took off 5 bases at V and 3 bases at J, with 12 bases between the two ends. The CDR3 has 14 amino acids. Germline V lookup: CDR1 SEHNR, CDR2 FQNEAQ (reference sequence). CDR3 protein: CASSPVSGTDTQYF. The CDR3 DNA reads as TGTGCCAGCAGCCCCGTCTCCGGGACAGATACGCAGTATTTT.

This clone was picked up one time. The DNA for the CDR3 is TGTGCCAGCAGCTTAGGTCGTTCTTTCACAGATACGCAGTATTTT. Protein sequence: CASSLGRSFTDTQYF. V gene TRBV11-2 combines with J gene TRBJ2-3; D is undetermined. There are 15 residues in the CDR3. Trimming removed 1 base at V and 2 bases at J, with 10 bases between. Germline V gene lookup returns CDR1 SGHAT and CDR2 FQNNGV.

The chain is built from TRBV7-2 and TRBJ2-3; TRBD1 is a possible D gene (5 bases). The length of the CDR3 is 18 residues. Trimming stripped 4 bases from V and 2 bases from J, with 22 bases between. Germline values: CDR1 SGHTA, CDR2 FQGNSA. This chain's CDR3 is CASSSERLTDWNTDTQYF. DNA of the CDR3: TGTGCCAGCAGCTCTGAACGTCTGACAGATTGGAACACAGATACGCAGTATTTT.

This clone is a singleton in its sample. This chain joins TRBV28 and TRBJ2-5, with a weak D call TRBD1 (5 bases). The V gene's germline CDR1 is MDHEN and CDR2 SYDVKM. The germline V and J ends were trimmed by 4 bases and 1 base, with 16 bases remaining between them. CDR3 length: 16 residues. The CDR3 protein is CASSSPLWGFQETQYF. As DNA, the CDR3 is TGTGCCAGCAGTTCCCCGTTGTGGGGCTTCCAAGAGACCCAGTACTTC.

J is TRBJ2-3 and V is TRBV6-6; no clear D. V was clipped by 2 bases and J by 5 bases, with 8 bases between them. Germline V CDR1 and CDR2: MNHNY, SVGAGI (reference sequence). CDR3 length equals 13 residues. CDR3 in DNA: TGTGCCAGCAGTTACCCAGGTGGAGATACGCAGTATTTT. Amino acid sequence: CASSYPGGDTQYF.

The chain couples TRBV5-8 to TRBJ2-7, with 8 bases matching TRBD1. Germline values: CDR1 SGHTS, CDR2 YDEGEE. The CDR3 is 18 amino acids. The V gene end was trimmed by 4 bases and the J gene end by 2 bases; junction bases not matched to a gene: 17. CDR3 bases: TGTGCCAGCAGCCGGACAGGGTACTCGCCCTATCTACCCTACGAGCAGTACTTC. Amino acids: CASSRTGYSPYLPYEQYF.

The chain employs TRBV29-1 and TRBJ1-1; D unclear. This CDR3 region has 12 residues. The ends were cut back, 6 bases at V and 6 bases at J, with 14 bases in the middle. Germline-derived CDR1 and CDR2 are SQVTM and ANQGSEA. This chain's CDR3 is CSVRERTAEAFF. As DNA, the CDR3 is TGCAGCGTCCGCGAACGTACAGCTGAAGCTTTCTTT.

For this clone: One end of the junction does not line up with germline, which may come from a read error. The sample contains more than one DNA sequence encoding this CDR3. The chain combines TRBV29-1 with TRBJ2-7; TRBD1 aligns across 7 bases. The CDR3 loop spans 13 amino acids. Per the germline V gene, CDR1 is SQVTM and CDR2 is ANQGSEA. In nucleotides, the CDR3 is TGCAGCGTCGCCGGGACAGTTGCCTACGAGCAGTACTTT. Protein product: CSVAGTVAYEQYF.

V is TRBV19 and J is TRBJ1-6, with 10 positions matching TRBD1. The germline gives CDR1 LNHDA, CDR2 SQIVND (reference sequence). Unmatched junction bases numbered 5, after V lost 5 bases and J lost 10 bases. The CDR3 contains 14 residues. CDR3 nucleotides: TGTGCCAGTAGTGAGGGACAGGGGCGCTCACCCCTCCACTTT. This translates into CASSEGQGRSPLHF. Full variable domain (outside the CDR3, taken from reference TRBV19 and TRBJ1-6): DGGITQSPKYLFRKEGQNVTLSCEQNLNHDAMYWYRQDPGQGLRLIYYSQIVNDFQKGDIAEGYSVSREKKESFPLTVTSAQKNPTAFYLCASSEGQGRSPLHFGNGTRLTVT.

The J gene is TRBJ2-1, the V gene TRBV7-9; D perhaps matches TRBD2 (5 bases). Germline CDR1 reads SEHNR; CDR2 reads FQNEAQ (reference sequence). The CDR3 loop spans 11 amino acids. Trimming pared 5 bases from V and 14 bases from J, leaving 13 bases between. The CDR3 region is CASSPPGMKFF. The CDR3 DNA is TGTGCCAGCAGCCCCCCCGGGATGAAGTTCTTC.

The gene calls are TRBV5-1 and TRBJ1-2, with D hard to call. Trimming removed 4 bases at V and 6 bases at J, with 16 bases between. The V gene's germline CDR1 is SGHRS and CDR2 YFSETQ. The CDR3 is made up of 14 amino acids. For the CDR3, the DNA is TGCGCCAGCAGCCCAGAACGTCTGTTGAATGGCTACACCTTC. Its protein product is CASSPERLLNGYTF.

The rearrangement joins TRBV11-2 to TRBJ1-2, with 12 bases matching TRBD1. Germline V lookup: CDR1 SGHAT, CDR2 FQNNGV. V dropped 5 bases and J dropped 2; count of bases not matched to a gene: 6. The CDR3 runs to 16 residues. The CDR3 reads CASSPSGTGGNYGYTF. Here the CDR3 DNA reads TGTGCCAGCAGCCCGTCCGGGACAGGGGGCAACTATGGCTACACCTTC.

This clone is a singleton in its sample. The J gene is TRBJ1-6, the V gene TRBV7-2; TRBD1 matches 8 bases. Germline loops: CDR1 SGHTA, CDR2 FQGNSA. The ends lost 4 bases at V and 8 bases at J; junction bases unmatched: 4. The CDR3 extends over 14 amino acids. The CDR3 DNA reads as TGTGCCAGCAGCTCTCGGGACAGGCATTCACCCCTCCACTTT. Its protein product is CASSSRDRHSPLHF.

CDR3 bases: TGTGCCAGAAGCACGGGACAGCAAGAGACCCAGTACTTC. Encoded protein: CARSTGQQETQYF. This chain joins TRBV7-5 and TRBJ2-5; TRBD1, as called in the table, went unchecked against the DNA. TRBV7-5 is deemed a pseudogene. There are 13 residues in the CDR3.

The V and J genes are TRBV6-5 and TRBJ2-1, with TRBD2 matching over 11 bases. V lost 4 bases, J lost 4 bases, and 6 bases stayed unmatched. CDR1 and CDR2 from the germline V gene are MNHEY and SVGAGI. The CDR3 spans 16 residues. The CDR3 loop reads CASSLFGLAGYNEQFF. The DNA for the CDR3 is TGTGCCAGCAGTTTATTTGGACTAGCGGGTTACAATGAGCAGTTCTTC.

The chain carries TRBV4-2 and TRBJ2-3; 12 bases map to TRBD2. Germline CDR1 is LGHNA and CDR2 is YNFKEQ. The CDR3 consists of 18 residues. After removal of 1 base from V and 0 bases from J, the junction contained 5 bases not matched to a gene. CDR3 amino acids: CASSQGLAGGTSTDTQYF. In DNA, the CDR3 is TGTGCCAGCAGCCAAGGGCTAGCGGGGGGGACTAGCACAGATACGCAGTATTTT.

This sequence joins TRBV5-6 and TRBJ2-3; D is unclear. The CDR3 spans 14 residues. Looked up from germline, CDR1 is SGHDT and CDR2 is YYEEEE. With 3 bases removed from V and 2 bases from J, the gap between germline ends came to 10 bases. CDR3 loop: CASSSYGFTDTQYF. The CDR3 bases are TGTGCCAGCAGCTCTTACGGGTTCACAGATACGCAGTATTTT.

The genes are TRBV27 and TRBJ2-5; TRBD2 matches at 8 bases. The length of the CDR3 is 16 residues. Losses at the gene ends were 0 bases for V and 1 base for J; bases not matched to a gene: 4. The germline V gene encodes CDR1 MNHEY and CDR2 SMNVEV (reference sequence). The CDR3 is CASSLSPGGPQETQYF. CDR3 nucleotide sequence: TGTGCCAGCAGTTTATCGCCGGGAGGGCCCCAAGAGACCCAGTACTTC.

The chain carries TRBV4-3 and TRBJ1-2, with 7 nucleotides matching TRBD1. Germline values: CDR1 LGHNA, CDR2 YSLEER. The CDR3 sequence is 14 residues long. V shed 2 bases, J shed 5 bases, and the junction held 5 bases outside the gene matches. The CDR3, as DNA: TGCGCCAGCAGCCAACTAAACAGGGGATATGGCTACACCTTC. Its translation is CASSQLNRGYGYTF.

Comment on this clone: A clone one base away is much larger, so this may be a read error. The sample carries other DNA sequences with the same CDR3. The V and J genes are TRBV29-1 and TRBJ1-1; a weak D match, TRBD1 (5 bases). This CDR3 comprises 12 residues. Germline V gene data show CDR1 as SQVTM and CDR2 as ANQGSEA. The DNA for the CDR3 is TGCAGTGTTGTATTGGGGGGCACTGAAGCTTTCTTT. Its translation: CSVVLGGTEAFF.

As regards this clone: At one boundary the junction diverges from the germline segment, which might be a read error. The chain joins TRBV19 to TRBJ2-2, with D possibly being TRBD2 (6 bases). The germline gives CDR1 LNHDA, CDR2 SQIVND (reference sequence). The CDR3 is 17 amino acids. The chain's CDR3 is CASSNRGFATSTGELFF. As DNA, the CDR3 is TGTGCCAGCAGTAATCGGGGGTTTGCTACCAGCACCGGGGAGCTGTTTTTT.

The J gene is TRBJ2-7, the V gene TRBV5-1; possibly TRBD1 for D (5 bases). Trimming cost V 6 bases and J 2 bases, with 15 bases left between them. This CDR3 contains 14 residues. Germline V gives CDR1 SGHRS, CDR2 YFSETQ. The CDR3 bases are TGCGCCAGCACCTCTCTACCAGGGCCCTACGAGCAGTACTTC. Amino acid sequence: CASTSLPGPYEQYF. The full variable domain, in which reference TRBV5-1 and TRBJ2-7 provide the parts outside the CDR3, is KAGVTQTPRYLIKTRGQQVTLSCSPISGHRSVSWYQQTPGQGLQFLFEYFSETQRNKGNFPGRFSGRQFSNSRSEMNVSTLELGDSALYLCASTSLPGPYEQYFGPGTRLTVT.

This rearrangement joins TRBV2 to TRBJ1-6; D call uncertain. The CDR3 totals 15 residues. Trimming stripped 2 bases from V and 10 bases from J, with 15 bases between. Germline assignment: CDR1 SNHLY and CDR2 FYNNEI. For the CDR3, the DNA is TGTGCCAGCAGTGAAAATTCCCCTCGAGGGTCACCCCTCCACTTT. Amino acids: CASSENSPRGSPLHF. The whole variable domain, remainder taken from reference TRBV2 and TRBJ1-6, is EPEVTQTPSHQVTQMGQEVILRCVPISNHLYFYWYRQILGQKVEFLVSFYNNEISEKSEIFDDQFSVERPDGSNFTLKIRSTKLEDSAMYFCASSENSPRGSPLHFGNGTRLTVT.

CDR3 nucleotide sequence: TGTGCCAGCAGCCCCATGAGCGGGGGGGCTTCAACCGAGCAGTACTTC. As protein: CASSPMSGGASTEQYF. This rearrangement joins TRBV11-2 to TRBJ2-7; 10 nucleotides match TRBD2. Per the germline V gene, CDR1 is SGHAT and CDR2 is FQNNGV. The trim removed 5 bases at V and 6 bases at J, leaving 13 bases unmatched. The CDR3 sequence is 16 residues long. The whole variable domain, remainder taken from reference TRBV11-2 and TRBJ2-7, is EAGVAQSPRYKIIEKRQSVAFWCNPISGHATLYWYQQILGQGPKLLIQFQNNGVVDDSQLPKDRFSAERLKGVDSTLKIQPAKLEDSAVYLCASSPMSGGASTEQYFGPGTRLTVT.

V is TRBV4-3 and J is TRBJ2-2, with D hard to call. The CDR3 totals 17 residues. V was trimmed by 1 base and J by 4 bases, leaving 16 bases between them. Germline assignment: CDR1 LGHNA and CDR2 YSLEER. For the CDR3, the DNA is TGCGCCAGCAGCCAAGCTGTGGACCGCGCATTCACCGGGGAGCTGTTTTTT. Translated, it gives CASSQAVDRAFTGELFF.

V gene TRBV30 combines with J gene TRBJ1-1; maybe TRBD1 (5 bases). Trimming shortened V by 2 bases and J by 5 bases, and 12 bases separated the two germline ends. The CDR3 is 13 residues long. Looked up from germline, CDR1 is GTSNPN and CDR2 is SVGIG (reference sequence). This CDR3 reads CAWSSSEGTEAFF. CDR3 in DNA: TGTGCCTGGAGTTCTTCGGAGGGGACTGAAGCTTTCTTT.

The genes are TRBV25-1 and TRBJ1-2; TRBD1 is a possible D gene (5 bases). This CDR3 is 14 amino acids long. The germline gives CDR1 MGHDK, CDR2 SYGVNS. V gave up 10 bases and J gave up 7 bases, with 22 bases separating them. CDR3 DNA: TGTGCCACCTCGGGGGGGGTTGTGGGTGGTGGCTACACCTTC. It translates to CATSGGVVGGGYTF.

This clone was seen only once. The rearrangement uses TRBV7-2 and TRBJ1-2; D is possibly TRBD1 (5 bases). The germline V gene has CDR1 SGHTA and CDR2 FQGNSA. The CDR3 covers 13 residues. The germline V and J ends were trimmed by 3 bases and 6 bases, with 11 bases remaining between them. CDR3 loop: CASSFSRGDGYTF. In DNA form, the CDR3 reads TGTGCCAGCAGCTTCTCGAGGGGCGATGGCTACACCTTC.

This chain joins TRBV9 and TRBJ2-7; tentatively, D is TRBD1 (6 bases). The CDR3 extends over 17 amino acids. Trimming removed 4 bases at V and 5 bases at J, with 25 bases between. Per germline, CDR1 SGDLS and CDR2 YYNGEE. This CDR3 reads CASSPPSGERLVDEQYF. Written as DNA, the CDR3 is TGTGCCAGCAGCCCGCCTTCAGGGGAAAGGTTGGTGGACGAGCAGTACTTC.

The genes are TRBV6-5 and TRBJ2-2; D may correspond to TRBD1 or TRBD2 (5 bases each). Germline V CDR1 and CDR2: MNHEY, SVGAGI. V shed 2 bases and J shed 5 bases, with 6 bases lying between them. The CDR3 runs to 13 residues. The CDR3 sequence is CASSYGGTGELFF. The CDR3 nucleotides read TGTGCCAGCAGTTACGGGGGAACCGGGGAGCTGTTTTTT.

This clone turned up a few times. The genes are TRBV9 and TRBJ2-2; the D gene is possibly TRBD1 (5 bases). CDR3 length: 12 amino acids. From germline, CDR1 is SGDLS and CDR2 YYNGEE. Trimming removed 7 bases at V and 5 bases at J, with 9 bases between. DNA of the CDR3: TGTGCCAGCGGTCAGGGAACCGGGGAGCTGTTTTTT. Residues: CASGQGTGELFF.